One and the same sample provided the 5 T cell receptor beta chains below, sequenced in a study of blood T cells in healthy people across ages. Next came a second PCR, run for roughly 6 to 11 cycles, which used a sample-barcoded 5' primer along with a J-beta primer mix. MiXCR was run by TCRdb on the 5' RACE reads, yielding one entry per CDR3 protein. The repertoire holds about 1.4 million distinct CDR3 sequences, almost 60% seen once, with over 5.5% in the top ten. The material sequenced was blood. Receptors were obtained from a man aged 18 to 30 in good health.

This clonotype was seen once. The chain links TRBV2 to TRBJ2-3; D possibly corresponds to TRBD1 (5 bases). CDR1 and CDR2 (germline): SNHLY, FYNNEI. CDR3 size: 12 residues. Trimming shortened V by 7 bases and J by 6 bases, and 11 bases separated the two germline ends. The CDR3 DNA follows: TGTGCCAGCACTAGGGGTGCGGATACGCAGTATTTT. Protein product: CASTRGADTQYF.

This clonotype was counted only a few times. The rearrangement uses TRBV20-1 and TRBJ2-5; D is uncertain. The CDR3 is made up of 13 amino acids. V lost 3 bases and J 2 bases, leaving 10 bases between the germline ends. CDR1 is DFQATT, CDR2 SNEGSKA, per germline (reference sequence). The CDR3 coding sequence is TGCAGTGCTAGTCCAGGATCGCAAGAGACCCAGTACTTC. Translating gives CSASPGSQETQYF.

This clonotype was picked up a small number of times. The chain employs TRBV2 and TRBJ2-1, with D perhaps matching TRBD1 (6 bases). The CDR3 contains 11 residues. CDR1 and CDR2 (germline): SNHLY, FYNNEI. Trimming removed 10 bases from V and 10 bases from J, with 14 bases in between. The CDR3, as DNA: TGTGCCACCCGAGGGGGAGACGAGCAGTTCTTC. This encodes CATRGGDEQFF. Using reference TRBV2 and TRBJ2-1 for the parts outside the CDR3, the full variable domain is EPEVTQTPSHQVTQMGQEVILRCVPISNHLYFYWYRQILGQKVEFLVSFYNNEISEKSEIFDDQFSVERPDGSNFTLKIRSTKLEDSAMYFCATRGGDEQFFGPGTRLTVL.

The V and J genes are TRBV3-1 and TRBJ2-2; a weak D match, TRBD1 (5 bases). The CDR3 is 14 amino acids. With 6 bases removed from V and 7 bases from J, the gap between germline ends came to 15 bases. The germline gives CDR1 LGHDT, CDR2 YNNKEL (reference sequence). This CDR3 is CASRPRQIVGELFF. Written as DNA, the CDR3 is TGTGCCAGCAGACCTAGACAGATCGTCGGGGAGCTGTTTTTT.

This clonotype came up a few times. The chain has TRBV24-1 and TRBJ2-7; no firm D call. Germline assignment: CDR1 KGHDR and CDR2 SFDVKD. The CDR3 runs 12 residues. The V end was cut by 4 bases, the J end by 7 bases, with 10 bases between. CDR3 region: CATSDPVGEQYF. CDR3 nucleotides: TGTGCCACCAGTGACCCTGTGGGGGAGCAGTACTTC.